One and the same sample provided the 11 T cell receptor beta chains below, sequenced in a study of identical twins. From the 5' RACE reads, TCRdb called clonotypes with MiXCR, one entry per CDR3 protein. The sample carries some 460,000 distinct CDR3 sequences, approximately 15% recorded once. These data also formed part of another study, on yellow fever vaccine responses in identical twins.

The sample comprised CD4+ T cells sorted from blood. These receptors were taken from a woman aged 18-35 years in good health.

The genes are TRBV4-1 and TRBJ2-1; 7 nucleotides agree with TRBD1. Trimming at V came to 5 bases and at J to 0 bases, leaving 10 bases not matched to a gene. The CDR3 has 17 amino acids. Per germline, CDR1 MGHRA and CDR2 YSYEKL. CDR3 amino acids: CASSNTGVTGSYNEQFF. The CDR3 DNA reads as TGCGCCAGCAGCAATACAGGGGTGACGGGCTCCTACAATGAGCAGTTCTTC.

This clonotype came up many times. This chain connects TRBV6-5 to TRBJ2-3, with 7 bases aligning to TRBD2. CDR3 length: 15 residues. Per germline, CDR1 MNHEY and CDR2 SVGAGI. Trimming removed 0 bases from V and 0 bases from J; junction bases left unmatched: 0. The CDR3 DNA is TGTGCCAGCAGTTACTCGGGGGGGAGCACAGATACGCAGTATTTT. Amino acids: CASSYSGGSTDTQYF.

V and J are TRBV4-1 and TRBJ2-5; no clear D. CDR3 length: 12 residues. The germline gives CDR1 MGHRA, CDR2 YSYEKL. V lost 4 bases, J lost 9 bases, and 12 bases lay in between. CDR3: CASSRTTPPQYF. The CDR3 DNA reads TGCGCCAGCAGCCGCACGACTCCCCCCCAGTACTTC.

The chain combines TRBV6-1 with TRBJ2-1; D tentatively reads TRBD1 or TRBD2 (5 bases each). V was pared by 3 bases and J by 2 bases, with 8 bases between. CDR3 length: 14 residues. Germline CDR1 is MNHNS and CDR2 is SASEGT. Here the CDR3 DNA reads TGTGCCAGCAGTGACCAGGGAGCCTACAATGAGCAGTTCTTC. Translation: CASSDQGAYNEQFF.

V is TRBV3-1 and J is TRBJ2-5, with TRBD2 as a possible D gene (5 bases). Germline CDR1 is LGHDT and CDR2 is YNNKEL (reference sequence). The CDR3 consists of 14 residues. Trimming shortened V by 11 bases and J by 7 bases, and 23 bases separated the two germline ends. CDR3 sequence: CASSLSRGRVTQYF. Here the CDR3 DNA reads TGTGCCTCCAGTTTGAGCCGGGGAAGGGTGACCCAGTACTTC.

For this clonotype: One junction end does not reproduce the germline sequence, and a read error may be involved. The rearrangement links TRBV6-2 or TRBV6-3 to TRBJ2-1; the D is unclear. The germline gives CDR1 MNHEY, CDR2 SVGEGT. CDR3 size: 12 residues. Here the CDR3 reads CGSSYAWGEQFF. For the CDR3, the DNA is TGTGGCAGCAGTTACGCTTGGGGTGAGCAGTTCTTC.

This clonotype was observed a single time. DNA of the CDR3: TGTGCCAGCACCCCGGGGCAGTACCAAGAGACCCAGTACTTC. Translated: CASTPGQYQETQYF. This chain uses TRBV3-1 with TRBJ2-5; D may match TRBD1 or TRBD2 (5 bases each). CDR3 size: 14 residues. V was pared by 7 bases and J by 0 bases, with 12 bases between. The germline CDR1 and CDR2 sequences are LGHDT and YNNKEL (reference sequence).

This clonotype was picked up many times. This CDR3 is CASRLAGSSYEQYF. In nucleotides, the CDR3 is TGTGCCAGCAGACTAGCGGGGTCCTCCTACGAGCAGTACTTC. The chain has TRBV28 and TRBJ2-7; 10 bases line up with TRBD2. Trimming cost V 6 bases and J 0 bases; bases outside gene matches: 2. The length of the CDR3 is 14 residues. CDR1 is MDHEN, CDR2 SYDVKM, per germline.

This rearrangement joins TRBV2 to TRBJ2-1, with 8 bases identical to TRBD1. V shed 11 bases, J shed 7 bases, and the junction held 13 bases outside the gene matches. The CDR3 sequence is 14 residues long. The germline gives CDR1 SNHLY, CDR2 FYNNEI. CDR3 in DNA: TGTGCCGGCAAGGACAGGGATCCGGCAAATGAGCAGTTCTTC. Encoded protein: CAGKDRDPANEQFF.

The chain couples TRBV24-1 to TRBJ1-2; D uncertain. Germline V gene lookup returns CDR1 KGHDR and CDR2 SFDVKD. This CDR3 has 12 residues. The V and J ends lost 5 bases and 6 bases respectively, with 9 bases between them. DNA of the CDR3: TGTGCCACCAGTGGGGCCGGGGATGGCTACACCTTC. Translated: CATSGAGDGYTF.

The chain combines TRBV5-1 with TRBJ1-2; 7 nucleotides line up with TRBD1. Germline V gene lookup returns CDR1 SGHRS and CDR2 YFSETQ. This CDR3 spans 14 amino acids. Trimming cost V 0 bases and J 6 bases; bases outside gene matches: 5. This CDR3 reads CASSLDRTGDGYTF. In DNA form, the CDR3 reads TGCGCCAGCAGCTTGGACAGGACAGGAGATGGCTACACCTTC. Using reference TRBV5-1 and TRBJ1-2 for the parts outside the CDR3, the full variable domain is KAGVTQTPRYLIKTRGQQVTLSCSPISGHRSVSWYQQTPGQGLQFLFEYFSETQRNKGNFPGRFSGRQFSNSRSEMNVSTLELGDSALYLCASSLDRTGDGYTFGSGTRLTVV.